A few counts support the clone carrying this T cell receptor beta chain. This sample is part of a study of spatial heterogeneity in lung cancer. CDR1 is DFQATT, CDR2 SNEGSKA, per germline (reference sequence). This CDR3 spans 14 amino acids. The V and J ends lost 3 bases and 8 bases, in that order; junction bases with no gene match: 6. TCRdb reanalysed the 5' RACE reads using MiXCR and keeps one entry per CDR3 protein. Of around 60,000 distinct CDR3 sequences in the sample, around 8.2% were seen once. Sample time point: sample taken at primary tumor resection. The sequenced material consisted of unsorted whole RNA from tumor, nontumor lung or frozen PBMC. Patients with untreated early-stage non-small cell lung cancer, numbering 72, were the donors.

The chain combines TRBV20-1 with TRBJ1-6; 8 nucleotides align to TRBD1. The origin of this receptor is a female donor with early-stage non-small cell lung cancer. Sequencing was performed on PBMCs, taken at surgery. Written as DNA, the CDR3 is TGCAGTGCTAGCCCGACAGGGGTGGATTCACCCCTCCACTTT. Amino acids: CSASPTGVDSPLHF.